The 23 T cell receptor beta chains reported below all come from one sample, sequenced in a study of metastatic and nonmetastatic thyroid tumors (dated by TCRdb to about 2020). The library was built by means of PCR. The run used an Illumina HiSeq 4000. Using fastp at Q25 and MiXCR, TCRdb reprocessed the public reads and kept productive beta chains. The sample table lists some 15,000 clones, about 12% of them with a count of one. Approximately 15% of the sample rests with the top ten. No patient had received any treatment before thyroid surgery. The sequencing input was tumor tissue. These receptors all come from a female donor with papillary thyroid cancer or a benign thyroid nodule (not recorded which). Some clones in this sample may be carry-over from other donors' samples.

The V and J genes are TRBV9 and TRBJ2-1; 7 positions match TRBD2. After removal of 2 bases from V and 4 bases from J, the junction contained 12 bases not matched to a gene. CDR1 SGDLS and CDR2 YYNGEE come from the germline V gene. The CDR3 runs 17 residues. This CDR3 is CASSVRAGVLFYNEQFF. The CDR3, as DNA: TGTGCCAGCAGCGTTCGGGCGGGAGTCCTCTTTTACAATGAGCAGTTCTTC. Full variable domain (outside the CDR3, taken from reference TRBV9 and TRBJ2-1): DSGVTQTPKHLITATGQRVTLRCSPRSGDLSVYWYQQSLDQGLQFLIQYYNGEERAKGNILERFSAQQFPDLHSELNLSSLELGDSALYFCASSVRAGVLFYNEQFFGPGTRLTVL.

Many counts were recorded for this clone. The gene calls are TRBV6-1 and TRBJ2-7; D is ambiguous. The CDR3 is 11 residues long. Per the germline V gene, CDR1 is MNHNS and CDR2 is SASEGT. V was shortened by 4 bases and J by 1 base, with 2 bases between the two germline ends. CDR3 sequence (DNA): TGTGCCAGCAGTGGGTCCTACGAGCAGTACTTC. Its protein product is CASSGSYEQYF.

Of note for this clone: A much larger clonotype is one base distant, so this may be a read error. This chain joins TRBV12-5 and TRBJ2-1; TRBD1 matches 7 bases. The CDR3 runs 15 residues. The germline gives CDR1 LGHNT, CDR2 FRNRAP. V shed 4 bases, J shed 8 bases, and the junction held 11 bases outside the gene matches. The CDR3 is CASGSTGLLNDEQFF. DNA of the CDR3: TGTGCTAGTGGTTCGACAGGGTTGTTGAACGATGAGCAGTTCTTC.

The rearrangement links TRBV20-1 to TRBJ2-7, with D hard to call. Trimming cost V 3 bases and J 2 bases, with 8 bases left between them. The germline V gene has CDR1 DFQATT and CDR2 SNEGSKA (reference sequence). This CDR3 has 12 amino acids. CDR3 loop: CSARGITYEQYF. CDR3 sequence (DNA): TGCAGTGCTAGGGGGATCACCTACGAGCAGTACTTC.

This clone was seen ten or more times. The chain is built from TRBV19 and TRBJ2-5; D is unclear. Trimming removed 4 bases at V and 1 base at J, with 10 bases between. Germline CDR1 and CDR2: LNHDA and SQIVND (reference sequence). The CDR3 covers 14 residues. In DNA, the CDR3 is TGTGCCAGTAGTAGGAACCCGGCCCAAGAGACCCAGTACTTC. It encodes CASSRNPAQETQYF.

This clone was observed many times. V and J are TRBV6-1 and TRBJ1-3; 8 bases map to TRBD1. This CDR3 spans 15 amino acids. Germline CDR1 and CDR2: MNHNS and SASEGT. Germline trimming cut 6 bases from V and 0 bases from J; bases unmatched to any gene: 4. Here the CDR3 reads CASRDRGGSGNTIYF. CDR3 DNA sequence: TGTGCCAGCAGAGACAGGGGAGGCTCTGGAAACACCATATATTTT.

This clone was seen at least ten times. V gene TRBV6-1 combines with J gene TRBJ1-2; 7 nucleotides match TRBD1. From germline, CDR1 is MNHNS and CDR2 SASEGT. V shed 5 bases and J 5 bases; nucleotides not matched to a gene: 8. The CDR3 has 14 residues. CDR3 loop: CASSPNDRAYGYTF. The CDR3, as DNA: TGTGCCAGCAGTCCCAACGACAGGGCGTATGGCTACACCTTC.

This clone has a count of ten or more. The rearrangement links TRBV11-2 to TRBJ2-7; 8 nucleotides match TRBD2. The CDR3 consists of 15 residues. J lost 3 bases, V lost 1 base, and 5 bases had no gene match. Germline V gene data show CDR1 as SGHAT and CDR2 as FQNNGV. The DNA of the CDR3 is TGTGCCAGCAGCTTAGGCCCCAGCGGGGGCTACGAGCAGTACTTC. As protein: CASSLGPSGGYEQYF.

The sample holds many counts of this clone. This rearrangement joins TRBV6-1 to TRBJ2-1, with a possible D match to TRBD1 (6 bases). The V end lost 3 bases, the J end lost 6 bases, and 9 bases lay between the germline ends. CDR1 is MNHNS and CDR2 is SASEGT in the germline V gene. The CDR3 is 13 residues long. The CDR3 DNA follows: TGTGCCAGCAGTGACAGGGGAGTCAATGAGCAGTTCTTC. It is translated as CASSDRGVNEQFF.

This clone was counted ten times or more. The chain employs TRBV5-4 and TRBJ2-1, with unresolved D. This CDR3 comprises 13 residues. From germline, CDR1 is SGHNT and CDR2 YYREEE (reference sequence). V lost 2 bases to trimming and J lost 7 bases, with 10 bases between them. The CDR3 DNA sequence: TGTGCCAGCAGCTTCGGGCGGATTAATGAGCAGTTCTTC. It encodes CASSFGRINEQFF.

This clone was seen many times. CDR3 sequence reads: CASSLVQETQYF. CDR3 bases: TGCGCCAGCAGCTTGGTACAGGAGACCCAGTACTTC. The J gene is TRBJ2-5, the V gene TRBV5-1; D is uncertain. Germline values: CDR1 SGHRS, CDR2 YFSETQ. The V gene lost 0 bases and the J gene lost 5 bases, with 5 bases spanning the gap. This CDR3 is 12 amino acids long.

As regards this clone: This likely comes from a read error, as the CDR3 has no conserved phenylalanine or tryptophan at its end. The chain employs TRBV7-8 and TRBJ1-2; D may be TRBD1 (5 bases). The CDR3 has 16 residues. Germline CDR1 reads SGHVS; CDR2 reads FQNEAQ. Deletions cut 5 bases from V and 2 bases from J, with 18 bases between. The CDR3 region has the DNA TGTGCCAGCAGCCGCCAGGGACCGTGTAAAAACTATGGCTACACCCTC. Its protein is CASSRQGPCKNYGYTL.

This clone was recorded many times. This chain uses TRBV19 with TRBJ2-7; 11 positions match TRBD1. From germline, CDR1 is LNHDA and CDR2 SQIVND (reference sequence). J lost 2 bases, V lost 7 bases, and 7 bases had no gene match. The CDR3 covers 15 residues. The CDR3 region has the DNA TGTGCCAGTAAGTCGCCGGGACAGGGGGCCTACGAGCAGTACTTC. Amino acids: CASKSPGQGAYEQYF.

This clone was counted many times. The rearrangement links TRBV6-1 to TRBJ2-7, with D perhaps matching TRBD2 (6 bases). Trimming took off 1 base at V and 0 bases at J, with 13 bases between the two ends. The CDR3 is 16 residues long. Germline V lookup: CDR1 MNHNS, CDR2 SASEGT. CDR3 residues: CASSEGTGVSSYEQYF. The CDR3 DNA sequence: TGTGCCAGCAGTGAAGGGACGGGGGTTAGCTCCTACGAGCAGTACTTC.

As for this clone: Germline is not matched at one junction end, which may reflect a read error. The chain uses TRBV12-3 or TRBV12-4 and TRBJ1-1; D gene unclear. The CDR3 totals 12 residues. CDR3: CAISFRNTEAFF. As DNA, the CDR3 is TGTGCCATCAGTTTCAGGAACACTGAAGCTTTCTTC.

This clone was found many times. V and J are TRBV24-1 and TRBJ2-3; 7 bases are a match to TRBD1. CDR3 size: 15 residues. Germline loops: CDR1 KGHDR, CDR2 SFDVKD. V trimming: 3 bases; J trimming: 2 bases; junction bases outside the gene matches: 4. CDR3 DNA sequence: TGTGCCACCAGTGATCCGACAGGGCCCACAGATACGCAGTATTTT. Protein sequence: CATSDPTGPTDTQYF.

The DNA of the CDR3 is TGTGCCAACAGTGCCCAAGCGGGGGGCTCCTACGAGCAGTACTTC. Protein product: CANSAQAGGSYEQYF. The chain joins TRBV7-3 to TRBJ2-7, with 9 nucleotides matching TRBD2. This CDR3 is built from 15 residues. CDR1 is SGHTA, CDR2 FQGTGA, per germline. V gave up 10 bases and J gave up 0 bases; unmatched junction bases: 10.

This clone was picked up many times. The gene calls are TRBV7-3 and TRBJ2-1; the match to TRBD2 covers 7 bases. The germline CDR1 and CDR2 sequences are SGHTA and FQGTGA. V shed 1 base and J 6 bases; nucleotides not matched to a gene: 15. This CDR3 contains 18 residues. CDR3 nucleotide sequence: TGTGCCAGCAGCTTAAATTCCCCACTGGCGGGAGCGTTCAATGAGCAGTTCTTC. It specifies CASSLNSPLAGAFNEQFF.

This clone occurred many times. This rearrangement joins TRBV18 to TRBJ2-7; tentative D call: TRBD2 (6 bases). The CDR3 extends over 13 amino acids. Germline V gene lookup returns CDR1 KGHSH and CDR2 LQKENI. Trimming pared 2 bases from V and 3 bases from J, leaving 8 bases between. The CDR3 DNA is TGTGCCAGCTCACCAAGGGGAGGCTACGAGCAGTACTTC. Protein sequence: CASSPRGGYEQYF.

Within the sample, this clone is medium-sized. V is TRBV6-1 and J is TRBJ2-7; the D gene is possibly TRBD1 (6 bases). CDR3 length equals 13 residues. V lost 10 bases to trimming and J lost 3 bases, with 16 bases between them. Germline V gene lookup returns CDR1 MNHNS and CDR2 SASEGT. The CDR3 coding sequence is TGTGCCACCAGGGGAATTTCTCTCTACGAGCAGTACTTC. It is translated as CATRGISLYEQYF.

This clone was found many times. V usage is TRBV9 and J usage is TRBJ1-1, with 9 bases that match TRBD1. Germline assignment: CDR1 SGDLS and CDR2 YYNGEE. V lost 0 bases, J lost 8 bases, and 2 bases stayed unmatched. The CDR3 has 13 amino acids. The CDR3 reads CASSVGTGAEAFF. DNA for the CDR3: TGTGCCAGCAGCGTAGGGACAGGGGCGGAAGCTTTCTTT.

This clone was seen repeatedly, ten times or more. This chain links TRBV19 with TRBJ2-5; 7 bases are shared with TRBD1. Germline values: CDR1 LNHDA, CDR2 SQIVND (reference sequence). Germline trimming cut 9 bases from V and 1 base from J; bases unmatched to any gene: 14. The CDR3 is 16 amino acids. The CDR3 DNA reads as TGTGCCAGCCGCCCCCTTTCGGGACAGAGCCAAGAGACCCAGTACTTC. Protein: CASRPLSGQSQETQYF. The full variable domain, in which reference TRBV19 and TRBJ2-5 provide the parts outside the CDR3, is DGGITQSPKYLFRKEGQNVTLSCEQNLNHDAMYWYRQDPGQGLRLIYYSQIVNDFQKGDIAEGYSVSREKKESFPLTVTSAQKNPTAFYLCASRPLSGQSQETQYFGPGTRLLVL.

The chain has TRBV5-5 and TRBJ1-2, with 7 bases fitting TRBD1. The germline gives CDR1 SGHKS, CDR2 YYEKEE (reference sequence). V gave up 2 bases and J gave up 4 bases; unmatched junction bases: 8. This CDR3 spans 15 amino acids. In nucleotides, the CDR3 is TGTGCCAGCAGCTTTCTCGGCAGGGGGACCTATGGCTACACCTTC. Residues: CASSFLGRGTYGYTF. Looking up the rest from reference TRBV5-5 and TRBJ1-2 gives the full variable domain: DAGVTQSPTHLIKTRGQQVTLRCSPISGHKSVSWYQQVLGQGPQFIFQYYEKEERGRGNFPDRFSARQFPNYSSELNVNALLLGDSALYLCASSFLGRGTYGYTFGSGTRLTVV.